The TCR beta chain described here comes from a study of cytomegalovirus exposure and HLA in healthy donors (dated by TCRdb to 2015 to 2018). As for the study more broadly: In an earlier analysis of under 600 of the donors, around 290 Gb of sequence data and 100 million or so unique TCR beta sequences from some 170 million T cells were reported. Roughly 300 gigabases of sequencing data and around 80 million unique TCR sequences made up an early release that covered fewer than 650 HLA-typed donors. Of the roughly 390 genotyped donors, less than 90% were placed in the genetic ancestry cluster associated with self-reported Caucasian donors. The aim of the study was to test whether cataloging public T cell receptors could identify signatures of past pathogen exposure. Using immunosequencing, the study profiled T cell repertoires from 666 subjects and related those repertoires to cytomegalovirus serostatus. A separate validation cohort of roughly 130 different subjects was used in addition to the 666-subject first cohort. The study combined high-throughput TCR immunosequencing, statistical association of individual TCRs with disease status, and machine learning to predict cytomegalovirus infection status. To study patterns of TCR occurrence, a later analysis re-analyzed previously published TCR beta repertoires from more than 550 donors and added high-resolution HLA genotyping. In the later analysis, no new phenotypic data were used to find candidate immune exposures; instead, reliance was placed on TCR beta sequences and their occurrence across donors. An earlier analysis of 587 of the donors used high-throughput TCR beta sequencing to judge whether each TCR beta V gene segment behaved as functional or pseudogenic. Donor age, sex, ethnicity and CMV serostatus were compiled alongside the repertoire data. In a later genetic analysis, genome-wide SNP genotypes for about 55% of the roughly 670 donors were used, and that subset was treated as a discovery cohort. Every discovery cohort repertoire had been produced on one sequencing platform. Class I and class II HLA loci were covered by the typing at four-digit resolution. Typing coverage differed by locus: A, B, C, DRB1 and DQB1 were typed in about 629-630 donors, DQA1 in about 500, DPA1 in approximately 610, and DPB1 in 450 to 480. Roughly 5 DR-DQ haplotypes were handled as single units for association and clustering, since linkage in the cohort was strong. Among roughly 370 genotyped donors of the cohort, an average of approximately 240,000 unique TCR beta nucleotide sequences were sequenced per donor, around 18% of them non-productive. Summary of the overall study and its limitations: A later genetic analysis reported fewer N-insertions in productive TCRs among donors in an Asian-associated ancestry cluster than the roughly 640-donor mean. When HLA alleles, especially DR and DQ, strongly co-occurred, attributing TCR associations to individual alleles was difficult. Roughly uniform sequencing depth across donors was assumed in presence/absence analyses, although this assumption may not hold. The classifier was reported to diagnose cytomegalovirus status with high specificity and sensitivity in both the original cohort and the validation cohort. In a later analysis, HLA-associated TCR beta chains showed more clonal expansion and lower generation probabilities than non-associated chains that were equally common. The cohort was sequenced for TCR beta chains only, and without alpha or paired-chain data the features that could be detected were limited. Across donors, most TCR sequences were observed very rarely, whereas some public TCRs were present in many individuals. In the study, around 150 TCR beta chains were listed as associated with cytomegalovirus. In a later analysis, several top co-occurrence clusters were reported to appear linked to parvovirus B19, influenza, CMV and Epstein-Barr virus. In vitro tests confirmed that a few of the cytomegalovirus-associated TCR beta chains recognize cytomegalovirus antigens. It was suggested by the authors that the approach could potentially be generalized to other disease states and immunological phenotypes. The only immune exposure information available for the cohort was CMV serostatus. A later genetic analysis associated a missense DCLRE1C variant with V-gene and J-gene trimming of TCR beta chains, and an independent cohort replicated the association. In an earlier analysis of over 550 of the donors, most TCR beta V segments were observed in productive rearrangements about 90% or about 30% of the time, broadly matching IMGT annotations. A further reported finding was that TCR beta sequences accurately predicted the HLA-A and HLA-B alleles for most subjects in the first cohort. Over 15 rarely observed V segments, including chromosome 9 orphons, were excluded from the earlier analysis of several hundred of the donors because counts were too low. A cluster of highly shared sequence variants was judged likely to be a technical artifact of the sequencing pipeline. In a later analysis, some 17,000 TCR beta sequences were associated with specific HLA alleles at a false discovery rate of 0.05. A later analysis found that TCR association rates varied across HLA loci, with DRB1 alleles showing the most associated TCRs and HLA-C alleles the fewest. Most CMV-associated TCR beta chains appeared to be HLA-restricted in a later analysis, and the HLA associations seemed to be driven largely by CMV exposure. Because some donors lacked HLA typing at each locus, the association tests relied only on the typed subset. Linkage disequilibrium might explain the correlated functional status among segregating V segments, but an unknown experimental factor could not be ruled out.

The method behind the library was the immunoSEQ multiplex PCR assay. For the multiplex PCR, a mixture combining 60 forward primers for TCR Vbeta segments and 13 reverse primers for TCR Jbeta segments was used. The CDR3 region of rearranged TCR beta genes was amplified from genomic DNA with a multiplex PCR assay. The Illumina HiSeq System was used to sequence the amplified TCR beta libraries as 87-base-pair reads. In the source study's methods: In a later analysis, roughly 80 million unique TCR beta chains were counted across the approximately 620 repertoires, and roughly 11 million of these chains were shared by at least two donors. A nearest-neighbor algorithm error-corrected the raw reads and collapsed the reads into unique sequences, merging closely related sequences to remove PCR and sequencing errors. V, D and J gene segments were assigned by aligning CDR3 sequences to IMGT reference sequences. For a sequence to be retained, a match of at least six nucleotides to both a V gene segment and a J gene segment was required. Rearrangements were classified as productive when the CDR3 lacked stop codons and remained in frame with V and J, and all other rearrangements were classified as non-productive. CDR3 was defined by IMGT convention, running from the second conserved V-encoded cysteine to the conserved J-encoded phenylalanine. In an earlier analysis of approximately 590 of the donors, sequences lacking an unambiguous match to a single V gene segment were excluded. An earlier analysis of 587 of the donors called V segments functional above 56.7% productive rearrangements and segregating when the between-donor standard deviation exceeded 5%. A statistical classification framework was built for diagnosing cytomegalovirus status from the catalog of TCR beta chain sequences. In a later analysis, TCR nucleotide sequences were compared against IMGT/GENE-DB human TR gene sequences so that V and J genes could be assigned. Using the TCRdist pipeline, a later analysis assigned CDR3 sequences along with most-parsimonious VDJ recombination scenarios. A later analysis defined each TCR beta chain by its CDR3 amino acid sequence plus V-gene family, and excluded reads lacking a unique V-gene family. A later analysis removed roughly 590 highly shared, low-generation-probability nucleotide sequences to deal with suspected cross-contamination and a sequencing artifact. In a later analysis, a clonal expansion index was calculated for each public chain from normalized within-repertoire ranks of inferred template counts. In a later analysis, generation probabilities were computed using a VDJ recombination model fitted to out-of-frame rearrangements, and the results were checked against IGoR. Hypergeometric tests were used in a later analysis to score TCR-TCR, TCR-HLA and TCR-CMV co-occurrence, with a repertoire-size bias correction applied to the TCR pairs. False discovery rates were estimated in a later analysis by permuting HLA or CMV assignments 20 times. In a later analysis, co-occurring TCRs were grouped using DBSCAN, and TCRdist sequence similarity was added for clustering within HLA-allele-positive subsets. Repertoires with fewer than 30,000 or more than 120,000 public chains were left out of co-occurrence clustering, as were five repertoires with anomalous nucleotide sharing. The source is immuneACCESS, and TCRdb retained only in-frame sequences with V and J called. Part of the clones is not carried over; for the studies checked, unresolved V genes explain less than half of this, and the remainder is unexplained. V and J calls and clone size are given by that table; D and trimming were obtained from the DNA. The sample's table covers 65,000 to 80,000 clones. Jointly, the top ten make up roughly 4.8% of the sample.

The cohort consisted of 650 to 850 healthy bone marrow donors. Cohort members were all nominally healthy when sampled, although unrecorded immune exposures were likely present. The donor tested CMV seronegative, placing the donor among the 350 or so seronegative members of the cohort. A peripheral blood sample was provided by each donor, and peripheral blood mononuclear cells were used for TCR beta sequencing. Genomic DNA was extracted from the blood cell samples with the Qiagen DNeasy Blood Extraction Kit. With respect to this clone: What this receptor recognizes is not known.

This receptor was obtained from a man under 40 in good health and CMV-seronegative. The sequenced material came from PBMCs.

In nucleotides, the sequence is TGTGCCAGCAGCGAGGGCGGGGGGCCCTCCTACGAGCAGTACTTC. This yields the protein CASSEGGGPSYEQYF. The sequence links TRBV7-3 to TRBJ2-7, with TRBD2 matching 8 junction bases. The germline V end is reduced by 5 bases and the J end by 0 bases; junction bases left unmatched: 6. The CDR3 numbers 15 residues from cysteine through phenylalanine. Only CDR3 DNA is held: 45 bases, read in frame from base 1. The germline V gene specifies SGHTA as CDR1 and FQGTGA as CDR2.